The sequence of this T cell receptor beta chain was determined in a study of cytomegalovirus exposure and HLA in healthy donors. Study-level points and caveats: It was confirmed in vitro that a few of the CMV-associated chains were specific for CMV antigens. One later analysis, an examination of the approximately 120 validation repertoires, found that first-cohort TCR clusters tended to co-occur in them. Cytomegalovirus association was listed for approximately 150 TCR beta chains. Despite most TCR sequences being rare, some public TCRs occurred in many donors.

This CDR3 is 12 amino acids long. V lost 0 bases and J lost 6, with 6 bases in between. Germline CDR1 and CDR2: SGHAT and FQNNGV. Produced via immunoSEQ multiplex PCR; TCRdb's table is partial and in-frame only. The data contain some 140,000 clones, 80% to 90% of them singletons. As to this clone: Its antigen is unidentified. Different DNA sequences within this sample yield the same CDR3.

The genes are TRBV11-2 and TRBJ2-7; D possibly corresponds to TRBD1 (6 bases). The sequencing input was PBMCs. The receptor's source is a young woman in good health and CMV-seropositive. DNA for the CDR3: TGTGCCAGCAGCTTAGACAGGGGCGAGCAGTACTTC. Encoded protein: CASSLDRGEQYF.